A selection of T cell receptor beta chains follows, all from one sample in a study of blood T cell repertoires in COVID-19. Data came from immunoSEQ multiplex PCR; TCRdb stores just in-frame clones and leaves some out. This table holds approximately 210,000 clones, about 90% found once. Sequences were obtained from peripheral blood. These TCRs come from a woman aged 70-85 years with acute or convalescent COVID-19. CDR3s include the opening cysteine and the closing phenylalanine or tryptophan. Fields, in order: V gene, J gene, D gene, clone size, CDR3 protein, CDR3 DNA. D genes are given only for firm matches. Only some rows state a clone size, as once, few, many or a class for expanded clones.

V gene: TRBV28
J gene: TRBJ2-7
D gene: TRBD2
clone size: NA
CDR3 protein: CASSLPGTRLTYEQYF
CDR3 DNA: TGTGCCAGCAGCCTGCCCGGGACTAGGTTAACCTACGAGCAGTACTTC

V gene: TRBV18
J gene: TRBJ2-3
D gene: TRBD2
clone size: NA
CDR3 protein: CASSPLDLAGATSTDTQYF
CDR3 DNA: TGTGCCAGCTCACCACTTGATCTAGCGGGGGCCACGAGCACAGATACGCAGTATTTT

V gene: TRBV19
J gene: TRBJ2-5
D gene: NA
clone size: NA
CDR3 protein: CASSGGVRETQYF
CDR3 DNA: TGTGCCAGTAGCGGGGGAGTTAGGGAGACCCAGTACTTC

V gene: TRBV5-4
J gene: TRBJ1-5
D gene: NA
clone size: NA
CDR3 protein: CASSPEPSTHRLAF
CDR3 DNA: TGTGCCAGCAGCCCGGAGCCCAGCACCCACCGTCTGGCATTT

V gene: TRBV19
J gene: TRBJ2-2
D gene: NA
clone size: NA
CDR3 protein: CASYEGGWTGELFF
CDR3 DNA: TGTGCCAGTTACGAAGGGGGATGGACCGGGGAGCTGTTTTTT

V gene: TRBV5-1
J gene: TRBJ2-5
D gene: NA
clone size: NA
CDR3 protein: CASSPTAGTETHYF
CDR3 DNA: TGCGCCAGCAGCCCGACTGCGGGGACAGAGACCCATTACTTC

V gene: TRBV6-2/TRBV6-3
J gene: TRBJ2-3
D gene: NA
clone size: NA
CDR3 protein: CASSHTNTQYF
CDR3 DNA: TGTGCCAGCAGTCACACGAATACGCAGTATTTT

V gene: TRBV7-2
J gene: TRBJ2-7
D gene: TRBD1
clone size: NA
CDR3 protein: CASSLGGTGSYEQYF
CDR3 DNA: TGTGCCAGCAGCTTAGGCGGGACAGGGTCCTACGAGCAGTACTTC

V gene: TRBV5-1
J gene: TRBJ2-7
D gene: TRBD2
clone size: few
CDR3 protein: CASSLGLAGGEQYF
CDR3 DNA: TGCGCCAGCAGCTTGGGACTAGCGGGGGGCGAGCAGTACTTC

V gene: TRBV14
J gene: TRBJ1-1
D gene: NA
clone size: NA
CDR3 protein: CASSPLRGKDTEAFF
CDR3 DNA: TGTGCCAGCAGCCCTCTGAGAGGGAAGGACACTGAAGCTTTCTTT

V gene: TRBV6-1
J gene: TRBJ2-3
D gene: TRBD2
clone size: NA
CDR3 protein: CATRLGSGGEDTQYF
CDR3 DNA: TGTGCCACCCGCCTCGGTAGCGGGGGAGAAGATACGCAGTATTTT

V gene: TRBV5-1
J gene: TRBJ1-6
D gene: TRBD1
clone size: NA
CDR3 protein: CASSWDRAGGSPLHF
CDR3 DNA: TGCGCCAGCAGCTGGGACAGGGCCGGAGGTTCACCCCTCCACTTT

V gene: TRBV5-8
J gene: TRBJ1-1
D gene: TRBD1
clone size: once
CDR3 protein: CASSAGTGYTEAFF
CDR3 DNA: TGTGCCAGCAGCGCCGGGACAGGGTACACTGAAGCTTTCTTT

V gene: TRBV4-3
J gene: TRBJ2-2
D gene: NA
clone size: once
CDR3 protein: CASSLWQGTGELFF
CDR3 DNA: TGCGCCAGCAGCCTTTGGCAGGGCACCGGGGAGCTGTTTTTT

V gene: TRBV5-1
J gene: TRBJ1-2
D gene: NA
clone size: NA
CDR3 protein: CASSLGGAYDGYTF
CDR3 DNA: TGCGCCAGCAGCTTGGGGGGCGCGTACGATGGCTACACCTTC

V gene: TRBV25-1
J gene: TRBJ1-1
D gene: TRBD1
clone size: NA
CDR3 protein: CASSELLGGNTEAFF
CDR3 DNA: TGTGCCAGCAGTGAATTGCTAGGGGGCAACACTGAAGCTTTCTTT

V gene: TRBV28
J gene: TRBJ1-1
D gene: NA
clone size: NA
CDR3 protein: CASSFPRNTEAFF
CDR3 DNA: TGTGCCAGCAGTTTTCCTAGGAACACTGAAGCTTTCTTT

V gene: TRBV7-9
J gene: TRBJ2-1
D gene: NA
clone size: NA
CDR3 protein: CASSNPVTTAEQFF
CDR3 DNA: TGTGCCAGCAGCAACCCCGTAACTACGGCTGAGCAGTTCTTC

V gene: TRBV6-4
J gene: TRBJ1-2
D gene: NA
clone size: few
CDR3 protein: CASRSRDYGYTF
CDR3 DNA: TGTGCCAGCAGGAGCAGGGACTATGGCTACACCTTC

V gene: TRBV5-1
J gene: TRBJ2-6
D gene: NA
clone size: NA
CDR3 protein: CASSLAAGPGANVLTF
CDR3 DNA: TGCGCCAGCAGCTTGGCAGCAGGGCCTGGGGCCAACGTCCTGACTTTC

V gene: TRBV9
J gene: TRBJ1-1
D gene: TRBD1
clone size: once
CDR3 protein: CASSAGTGPGRGPNTEAFF
CDR3 DNA: TGTGCCAGCAGCGCGGGGACAGGCCCAGGCCGAGGCCCAAACACTGAAGCTTTCTTT

V gene: TRBV7-9
J gene: TRBJ1-2
D gene: NA
clone size: NA
CDR3 protein: CASSSRGFSGDGYTF
CDR3 DNA: TGTGCCAGCAGCTCACGGGGATTCAGTGGGGATGGCTACACCTTC

V gene: TRBV5-1
J gene: TRBJ2-2
D gene: NA
clone size: NA
CDR3 protein: CASSPTVAGELFF
CDR3 DNA: TGCGCCAGCAGCCCTACGGTAGCCGGGGAGCTGTTTTTT

V gene: TRBV2
J gene: TRBJ2-5
D gene: NA
clone size: NA
CDR3 protein: CASDRDIQETQYF
CDR3 DNA: TGTGCCAGCGATAGGGACATCCAAGAGACCCAGTACTTC

V gene: TRBV6-4
J gene: TRBJ2-1
D gene: NA
clone size: NA
CDR3 protein: CASSKEVGNEQFF
CDR3 DNA: TGTGCCAGCAGTAAGGAGGTGGGCAATGAGCAGTTCTTC

V gene: TRBV5-1
J gene: TRBJ1-4
D gene: NA
clone size: NA
CDR3 protein: CASSLAGGLEKLFF
CDR3 DNA: TGCGCCAGCAGCTTGGCCGGGGGACTTGAAAAACTGTTTTTT

V gene: TRBV3-1/TRBV3-2
J gene: TRBJ2-7
D gene: NA
clone size: once
CDR3 protein: CASSSTGFGEQYF
CDR3 DNA: TGTGCCAGCAGCTCGACAGGTTTCGGGGAGCAGTACTTC

V gene: TRBV11-3
J gene: TRBJ2-2
D gene: NA
clone size: NA
CDR3 protein: CASSLARNTGELFF
CDR3 DNA: TGTGCCAGCAGCTTAGCGAGGAACACCGGGGAGCTGTTTTTT

V gene: TRBV29-1
J gene: TRBJ2-3
D gene: TRBD1
clone size: NA
CDR3 protein: CSGGTGGVGTQYF
CDR3 DNA: TGCAGCGGCGGGACAGGGGGAGTCGGTACGCAGTATTTT

V gene: TRBV5-4
J gene: TRBJ2-1
D gene: TRBD2
clone size: few
CDR3 protein: CASSLGGGDEQFF
CDR3 DNA: TGTGCCAGCAGCTTGGGCGGGGGGGACGAGCAGTTCTTC

V gene: TRBV5-1
J gene: TRBJ1-1
D gene: NA
clone size: once
CDR3 protein: CASSLAFGGSTEAFF
CDR3 DNA: TGCGCCAGCAGCTTGGCCTTTGGAGGGAGCACTGAAGCTTTCTTT

V gene: TRBV3-1/TRBV3-2
J gene: TRBJ2-6
D gene: TRBD1
clone size: NA
CDR3 protein: CASSLLPRQGTGANVLTF
CDR3 DNA: TGTGCCAGCAGCCTACTCCCGAGACAGGGGACGGGGGCCAACGTCCTGACTTTC

V gene: TRBV5-1
J gene: TRBJ2-7
D gene: NA
clone size: NA
CDR3 protein: CASSLLGQIAYEQYF
CDR3 DNA: TGCGCCAGCAGCTTGCTAGGACAGATCGCCTACGAGCAGTACTTC

V gene: TRBV11-2
J gene: TRBJ1-2
D gene: TRBD1
clone size: NA
CDR3 protein: CASSWDRGTGGGYTF
CDR3 DNA: TGTGCCAGCAGCTGGGACCGCGGGACAGGTGGAGGCTACACCTTC

V gene: TRBV3-1/TRBV3-2
J gene: TRBJ2-5
D gene: TRBD2
clone size: NA
CDR3 protein: CASSRGGAGETQYF
CDR3 DNA: TGTGCCAGCAGCCGCGGGGGGGCCGGAGAGACCCAGTACTTC

V gene: TRBV9
J gene: TRBJ2-7
D gene: TRBD2
clone size: NA
CDR3 protein: CASSLGASGSSEQYF
CDR3 DNA: TGTGCCAGCAGCCTAGGGGCTAGCGGGAGCTCCGAGCAGTACTTC

V gene: TRBV7-2
J gene: TRBJ1-4
D gene: NA
clone size: NA
CDR3 protein: CASSSQGFGNEKLFF
CDR3 DNA: TGTGCCAGCAGCTCACAGGGATTCGGGAATGAAAAACTGTTTTTT

V gene: TRBV9
J gene: TRBJ2-5
D gene: TRBD1
clone size: NA
CDR3 protein: CASSVAPKTGQETQYF
CDR3 DNA: TGTGCCAGCAGCGTAGCTCCAAAGACAGGGCAAGAGACCCAGTACTTC

V gene: TRBV5-1
J gene: TRBJ2-3
D gene: TRBD2
clone size: NA
CDR3 protein: CASSMGLAGPSTDTQYF
CDR3 DNA: TGCGCCAGCAGCATGGGACTAGCGGGACCCAGCACAGATACGCAGTATTTT

V gene: TRBV7-2
J gene: TRBJ1-5
D gene: NA
clone size: NA
CDR3 protein: CASSLGLNQPQHF
CDR3 DNA: TGTGCCAGCAGCTTGGGGCTCAATCAGCCCCAGCATTTT

V gene: TRBV7-8
J gene: TRBJ1-2
D gene: NA
clone size: NA
CDR3 protein: CASSRVHRELRGYTF
CDR3 DNA: TGTGCCAGCAGCAGAGTCCACAGGGAGCTCCGCGGCTACACCTTC

V gene: TRBV5-1
J gene: TRBJ1-6
D gene: TRBD1
clone size: NA
CDR3 protein: CASSLEGGQGSGSPLHF
CDR3 DNA: TGCGCCAGCAGCTTGGAAGGCGGACAGGGGTCCGGCTCACCCCTCCACTTT

V gene: TRBV5-1
J gene: TRBJ2-5
D gene: NA
clone size: NA
CDR3 protein: CASSLGRAERAQETQYF
CDR3 DNA: TGCGCCAGCAGCTTGGGGAGAGCAGAGCGGGCTCAAGAGACCCAGTACTTC

V gene: TRBV19
J gene: TRBJ2-7
D gene: TRBD1
clone size: NA
CDR3 protein: CASSPNRDSPKQYF
CDR3 DNA: TGTGCCAGTAGTCCAAACAGGGACAGCCCTAAGCAGTACTTC

V gene: TRBV7-2
J gene: TRBJ1-5
D gene: TRBD1
clone size: NA
CDR3 protein: CASSSGTVNQPQHF
CDR3 DNA: TGTGCCAGCAGTTCCGGGACAGTAAATCAGCCCCAGCATTTT

V gene: TRBV6-6
J gene: TRBJ2-2
D gene: NA
clone size: NA
CDR3 protein: CASSKGENTGELFF
CDR3 DNA: TGTGCCAGCAGCAAAGGGGAGAACACCGGGGAGCTGTTTTTT

V gene: TRBV5-1
J gene: TRBJ2-3
D gene: NA
clone size: NA
CDR3 protein: CASSLAYETDTQYF
CDR3 DNA: TGCGCCAGCAGCTTGGCGTACGAGACAGATACGCAGTATTTT